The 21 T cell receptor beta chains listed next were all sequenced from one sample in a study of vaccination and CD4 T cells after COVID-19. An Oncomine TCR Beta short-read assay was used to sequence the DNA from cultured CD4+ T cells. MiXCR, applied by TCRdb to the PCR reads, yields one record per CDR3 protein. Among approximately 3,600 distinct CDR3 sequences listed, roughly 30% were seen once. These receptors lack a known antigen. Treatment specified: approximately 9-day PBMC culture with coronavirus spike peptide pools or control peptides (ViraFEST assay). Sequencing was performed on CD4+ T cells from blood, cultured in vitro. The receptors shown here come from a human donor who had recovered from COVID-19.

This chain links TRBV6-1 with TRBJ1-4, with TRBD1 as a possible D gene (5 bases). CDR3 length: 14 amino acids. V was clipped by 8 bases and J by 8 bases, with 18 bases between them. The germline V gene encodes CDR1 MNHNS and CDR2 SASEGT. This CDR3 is CASGRGVGGEKLFF. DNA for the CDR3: TGTGCCAGCGGACGGGGGGTCGGTGGCGAAAAACTGTTTTTT.

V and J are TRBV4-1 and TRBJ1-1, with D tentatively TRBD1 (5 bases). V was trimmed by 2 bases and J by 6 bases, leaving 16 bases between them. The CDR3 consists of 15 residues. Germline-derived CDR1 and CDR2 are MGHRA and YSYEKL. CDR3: CASSQSQYLGAEAFF. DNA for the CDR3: TGCGCCAGCAGCCAATCCCAGTACTTGGGGGCTGAAGCTTTCTTT.

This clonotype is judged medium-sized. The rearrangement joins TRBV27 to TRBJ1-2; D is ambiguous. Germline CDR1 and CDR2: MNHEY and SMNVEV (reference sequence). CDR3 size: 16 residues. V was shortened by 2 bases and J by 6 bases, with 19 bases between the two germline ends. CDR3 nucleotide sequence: TGTGCCAGCAGTTTACGAACCCCGACCGGGAGTCATGGCTACACCTTC. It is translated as CASSLRTPTGSHGYTF.

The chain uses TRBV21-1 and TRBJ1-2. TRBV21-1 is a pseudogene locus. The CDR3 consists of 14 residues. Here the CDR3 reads CASSKGPGPYGYTF. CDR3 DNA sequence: TGTGCCAGCAGCAAAGGCCCAGGACCCTATGGCTACACCTTC.

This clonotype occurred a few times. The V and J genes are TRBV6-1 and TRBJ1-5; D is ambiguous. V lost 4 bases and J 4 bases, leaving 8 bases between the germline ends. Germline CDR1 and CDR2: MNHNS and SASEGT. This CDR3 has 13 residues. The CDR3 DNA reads TGTGCCAGCAGTGGCCAGCAAAATCAGCCCCAGCATTTT. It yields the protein CASSGQQNQPQHF.

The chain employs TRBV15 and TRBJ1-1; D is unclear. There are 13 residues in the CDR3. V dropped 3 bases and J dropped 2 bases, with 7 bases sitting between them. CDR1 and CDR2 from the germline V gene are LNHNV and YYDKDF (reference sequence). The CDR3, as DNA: TGTGCCACCAGCAGGGGAGTTAACACTGAAGCTTTCTTT. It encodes CATSRGVNTEAFF.

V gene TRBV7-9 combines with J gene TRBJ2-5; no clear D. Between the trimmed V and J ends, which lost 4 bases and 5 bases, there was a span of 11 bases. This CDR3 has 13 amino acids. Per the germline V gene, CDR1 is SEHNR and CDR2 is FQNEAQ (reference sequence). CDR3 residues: CASSSTGRETQYF. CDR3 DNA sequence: TGTGCCAGCAGCTCGACTGGGCGGGAGACCCAGTACTTC.

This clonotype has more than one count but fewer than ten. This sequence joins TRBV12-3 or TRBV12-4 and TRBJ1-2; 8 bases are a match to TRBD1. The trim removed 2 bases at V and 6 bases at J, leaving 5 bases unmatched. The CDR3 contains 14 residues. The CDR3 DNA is TGTGCCAGCAGTTTATACAGGGGGATGAATGGCTACACCTTC. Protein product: CASSLYRGMNGYTF.

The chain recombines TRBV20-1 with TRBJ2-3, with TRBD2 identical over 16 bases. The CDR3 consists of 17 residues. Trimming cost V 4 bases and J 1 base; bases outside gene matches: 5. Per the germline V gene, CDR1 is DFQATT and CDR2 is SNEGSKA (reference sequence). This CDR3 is CSATGTSGGAGTDTQYF. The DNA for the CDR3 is TGCAGTGCTACGGGGACTAGCGGGGGGGCCGGCACAGATACGCAGTATTTT.

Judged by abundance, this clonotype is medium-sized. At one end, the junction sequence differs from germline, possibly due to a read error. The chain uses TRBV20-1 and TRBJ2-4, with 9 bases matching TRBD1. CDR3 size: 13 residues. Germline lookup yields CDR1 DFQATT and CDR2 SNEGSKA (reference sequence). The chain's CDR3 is CSASPSSGTGRDF. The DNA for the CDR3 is TGCAGTGCTAGCCCGTCCTCCGGGACAGGGAGGGACTTC.

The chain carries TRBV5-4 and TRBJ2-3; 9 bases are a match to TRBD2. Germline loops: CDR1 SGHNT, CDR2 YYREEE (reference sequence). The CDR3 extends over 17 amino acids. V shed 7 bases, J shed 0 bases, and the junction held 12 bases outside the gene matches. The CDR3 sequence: CASRESSGGLSTDTQYF. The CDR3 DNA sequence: TGTGCCAGCCGGGAAAGTAGCGGGGGCCTCAGCACAGATACGCAGTATTTT.

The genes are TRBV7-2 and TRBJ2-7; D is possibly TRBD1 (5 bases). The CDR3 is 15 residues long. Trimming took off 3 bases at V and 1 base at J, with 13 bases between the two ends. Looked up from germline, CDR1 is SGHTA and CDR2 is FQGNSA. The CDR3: CASSLYKDISYEQYF. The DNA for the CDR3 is TGTGCCAGCAGCTTGTATAAGGACATTTCCTACGAGCAGTACTTC.

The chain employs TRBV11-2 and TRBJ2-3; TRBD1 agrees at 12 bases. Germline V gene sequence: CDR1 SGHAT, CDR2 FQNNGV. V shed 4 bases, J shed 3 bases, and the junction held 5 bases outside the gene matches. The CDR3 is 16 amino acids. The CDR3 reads CASSWDRGQATDTQYF. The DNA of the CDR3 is TGTGCCAGCAGCTGGGACAGGGGGCAGGCAACAGATACGCAGTATTTT.

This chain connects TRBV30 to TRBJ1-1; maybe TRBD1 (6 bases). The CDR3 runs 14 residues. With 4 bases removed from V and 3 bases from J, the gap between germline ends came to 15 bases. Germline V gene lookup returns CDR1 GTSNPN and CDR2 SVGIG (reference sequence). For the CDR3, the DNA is TGTGCCTGGACAGGGGCCCCATGGGACACTGAAGCTTTCTTT. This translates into CAWTGAPWDTEAFF.

The CDR3 nucleotides read TGTGCCAGTAGTCCCAAGGGGACAGGGGCCCTTAACTATGGCTACACCTTC. Translation: CASSPKGTGALNYGYTF. The chain has TRBV19 and TRBJ1-2, with TRBD1 matching 10 bases. The CDR3 is made up of 17 amino acids. Germline values: CDR1 LNHDA, CDR2 SQIVND (reference sequence). V dropped 5 bases and J dropped 1; count of bases not matched to a gene: 10.

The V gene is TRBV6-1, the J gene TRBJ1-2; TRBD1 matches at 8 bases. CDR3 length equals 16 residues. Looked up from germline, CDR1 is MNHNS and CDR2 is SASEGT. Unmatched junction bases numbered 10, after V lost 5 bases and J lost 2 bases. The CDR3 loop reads CASSRPVQGVNYGYTF. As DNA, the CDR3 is TGTGCCAGCAGTCGACCCGTACAGGGGGTAAACTATGGCTACACCTTC.

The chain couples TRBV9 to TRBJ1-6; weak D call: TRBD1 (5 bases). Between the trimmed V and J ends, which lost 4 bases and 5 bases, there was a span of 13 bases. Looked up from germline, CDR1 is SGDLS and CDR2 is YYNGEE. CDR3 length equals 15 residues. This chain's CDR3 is CASSPRVGDNSPLHF. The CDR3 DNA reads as TGTGCCAGCAGCCCCCGGGTAGGGGATAATTCACCCCTCCACTTT.

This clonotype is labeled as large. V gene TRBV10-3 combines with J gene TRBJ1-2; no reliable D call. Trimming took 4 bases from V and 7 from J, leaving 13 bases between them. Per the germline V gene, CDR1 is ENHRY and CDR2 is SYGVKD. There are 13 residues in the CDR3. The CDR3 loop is CAISGEGMSGYTF. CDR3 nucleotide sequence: TGTGCCATCAGTGGGGAAGGGATGAGTGGCTACACCTTC.

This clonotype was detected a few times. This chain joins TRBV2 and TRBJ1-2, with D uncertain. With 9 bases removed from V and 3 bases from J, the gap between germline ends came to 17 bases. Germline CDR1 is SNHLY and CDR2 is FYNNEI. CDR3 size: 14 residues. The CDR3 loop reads CASSTHLGDYGYTF. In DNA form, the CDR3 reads TGTGCCAGTTCAACCCACCTAGGAGACTATGGCTACACCTTC.

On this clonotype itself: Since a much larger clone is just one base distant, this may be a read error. The CDR3 DNA follows: TGTGCCAGCAGTTTATCGTTCGGGCTGAAAAAACTGTTTTTT. This encodes CASSLSFGLKKLFF. The V call is TRBV27, the J call TRBJ1-4, with unresolved D. CDR1 and CDR2 (germline): MNHEY, SMNVEV (reference sequence). V shed 0 bases and J shed 9 bases, with 11 bases lying between them. The CDR3 extends over 14 amino acids.

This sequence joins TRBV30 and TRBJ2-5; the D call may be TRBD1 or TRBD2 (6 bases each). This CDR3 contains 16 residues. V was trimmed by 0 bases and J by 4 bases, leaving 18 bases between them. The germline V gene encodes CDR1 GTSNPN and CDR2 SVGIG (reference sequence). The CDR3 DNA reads TGTGCCTGGAGTGTCACCAAGGGGGGCAGTGGAGAGACCCAGTACTTC. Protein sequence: CAWSVTKGGSGETQYF. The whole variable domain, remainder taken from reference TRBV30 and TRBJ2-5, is SQTIHQWPATLVQPVGSPLSLECTVEGTSNPNLYWYRQAAGRGLQLLFYSVGIGQISSEVPQNLSASRPQDRQFILSSKKLLLSDSGFYLCAWSVTKGGSGETQYFGPGTRLLVL.